Below are 5 T cell receptor beta chains sequenced from a single sample in a study of shared clonotypes between healthy human individuals. TCRdb's copy holds only in-frame clones and misses some; the assay was immunoSEQ multiplex PCR. The sample holds over 850,000 clones; 78% are singletons and the top ten take 0.52%. Sequenced input: memory CD4+ T cells from PBMCs. Subset described: CD45RA-negative fraction. Every receptor here comes from a man aged 18 to 29 in good health. Some clones in this sample may be carry-over from other donors' samples.

A note on this clone: In the same sample, other DNA sequences code for this CDR3. The chain is built from TRBV18 and TRBJ2-7; 10 bases fit TRBD1. Germline trimming cut 0 bases from V and 4 bases from J; bases unmatched to any gene: 3. CDR1 KGHSH and CDR2 LQKENI come from the germline V gene. The CDR3 consists of 15 residues. CDR3 DNA sequence: TGTGCCAGCTCACCACCAGGGGACAGGGGTTACGAGCAGTACTTC. Its translation is CASSPPGDRGYEQYF.

The chain is built from TRBV6-4 and TRBJ2-1, with 11 nucleotides matching TRBD2. CDR3 length: 19 amino acids. After removal of 2 bases from V and 4 bases from J, the junction contained 13 bases not matched to a gene. Germline CDR1 and CDR2: MRHNA and SNTAGT. The CDR3 here is CASSDPGTSGDHPYNEQFF. As DNA, the CDR3 is TGTGCCAGCAGTGACCCGGGGACTAGCGGAGACCACCCTTACAATGAGCAGTTCTTC.

The chain has TRBV6-1 and TRBJ2-1; TRBD2 agrees at 10 bases. Germline V CDR1 and CDR2: MNHNS, SASEGT. V lost 8 bases to trimming and J lost 9 bases; unmatched junction nucleotides: 10. The CDR3 contains 14 residues. The CDR3 region is CASGLLAGLVEQFF. The CDR3 DNA sequence: TGTGCCAGCGGACTACTAGCGGGATTGGTTGAGCAGTTCTTC.

The chain is built from TRBV5-5 and TRBJ2-7; the D gene could be TRBD1 or TRBD2 (5 bases each). CDR3 size: 16 residues. Germline values: CDR1 SGHKS, CDR2 YYEKEE (reference sequence). Trimming removed 0 bases at V and 6 bases at J, with 19 bases between. Written as DNA, the CDR3 is TGTGCCAGCAGCTTGGCGGTAGGTGGGACCCGTTTCGAGCAGTACTTC. Its translation is CASSLAVGGTRFEQYF.

This clone was observed a handful of times. The V and J genes are TRBV5-6 and TRBJ1-2; tentative D call: TRBD1 (6 bases). V dropped 0 bases and J dropped 8 bases, with 14 bases sitting between them. The CDR3 has 14 amino acids. The germline CDR1 and CDR2 sequences are SGHDT and YYEEEE. CDR3 nucleotides: TGTGCCAGCAGCTTGGGCAGGGGATTTGTCGGCTACACCTTC. Its protein product is CASSLGRGFVGYTF. The full variable domain, rest sourced from reference TRBV5-6 and TRBJ1-2, is DAGVTQSPTHLIKTRGQQVTLRCSPKSGHDTVSWYQQALGQGPQFIFQYYEEEERQRGNFPDRFSGHQFPNYSSELNVNALLLGDSALYLCASSLGRGFVGYTFGSGTRLTVV.